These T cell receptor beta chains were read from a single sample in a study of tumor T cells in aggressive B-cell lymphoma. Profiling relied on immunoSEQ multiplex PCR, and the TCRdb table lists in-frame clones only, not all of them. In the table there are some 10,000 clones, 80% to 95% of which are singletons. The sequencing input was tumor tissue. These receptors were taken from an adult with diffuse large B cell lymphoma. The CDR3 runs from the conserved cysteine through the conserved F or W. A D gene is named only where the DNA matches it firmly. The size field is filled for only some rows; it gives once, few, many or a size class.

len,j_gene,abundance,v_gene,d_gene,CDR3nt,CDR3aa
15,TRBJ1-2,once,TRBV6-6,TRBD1,TGTGCCAGCAGTTACTCGGGACAGGGTAGAACTGGCTACACCTTC,CASSYSGQGRTGYTF
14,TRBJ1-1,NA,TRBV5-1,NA,TGCGCCAGCAGCTTGTTGTCAGGGAACACTGAAGCTTTCTTT,CASSLLSGNTEAFF
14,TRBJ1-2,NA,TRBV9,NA,TGTGCCAGCAGCCCTAGCCCAGGGGTCTATGGCTACACCTTC,CASSPSPGVYGYTF
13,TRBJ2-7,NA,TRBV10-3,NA,TGTGCCATCAAGGAGACAGGTGCCTACGAGCAGTACTTC,CAIKETGAYEQYF
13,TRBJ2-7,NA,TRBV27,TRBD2,TGTGCCAGCAGTTGGGGCGGGAGCGGAGAGCAGTACTTC,CASSWGGSGEQYF
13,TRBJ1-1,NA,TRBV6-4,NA,TGTGCCAGCAGTCCCACAGAGAACACTGAAGCTTTCTTT,CASSPTENTEAFF
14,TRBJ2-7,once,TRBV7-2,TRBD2,TGTGCCAGCAGCTCCGGGACTAGCGGGAACGAGCAGTACTTC,CASSSGTSGNEQYF
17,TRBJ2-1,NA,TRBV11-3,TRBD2,TGTGCCAGCAGCTCGACTAGCGGGGGGGCCATCCCCAGTGAGCAGTTCTTC,CASSSTSGGAIPSEQFF
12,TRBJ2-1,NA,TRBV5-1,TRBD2,TGCGCCAGCAGCCCGTGGGAGGGGGAGCAGTTCTTC,CASSPWEGEQFF
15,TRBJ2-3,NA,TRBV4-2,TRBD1,TGTGCCAGCAGCATCCGGGACAGTAGCACAGATACGCAGTATTTT,CASSIRDSSTDTQYF
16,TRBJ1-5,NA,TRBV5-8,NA,TGTGCCAGCGAGGCAGGAGGATTCGTTTGGGGTCAGCCCCAGCATTTT,CASEAGGFVWGQPQHF
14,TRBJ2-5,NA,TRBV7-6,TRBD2,TGTGCCAGCAGCGCACTAGCGCCACAAGAGACCCAGTACTTC,CASSALAPQETQYF
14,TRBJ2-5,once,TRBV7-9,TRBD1,TGTGCCAGCAGCTTCGGACAGGGGAGGGAGACCCAGTACTTC,CASSFGQGRETQYF
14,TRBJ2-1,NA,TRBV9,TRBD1,TGTGCCAGCAGCATACAGGGGAATTACAATGAGCAGTTCTTC,CASSIQGNYNEQFF
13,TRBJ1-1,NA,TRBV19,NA,TGTGCCAGTAGTATAGAGAGGCCGTGGGTTAGGTTCTTT,CASSIERPWVRFF
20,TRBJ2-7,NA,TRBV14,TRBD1,TGTGCCAGCAGCCAAGATACCCCGGGGAGGACAGGGCTTCTCTCCTACGAGCAGTACTTC,CASSQDTPGRTGLLSYEQYF
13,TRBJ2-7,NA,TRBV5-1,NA,TGCGCCAGCAGCTTCCAGGGATCCTACGAGCAGTACTTC,CASSFQGSYEQYF
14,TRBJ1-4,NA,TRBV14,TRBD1,TGTGCCAGCCGAAGACAGGGGGCAGGAGAAAAACTGTTTTTT,CASRRQGAGEKLFF
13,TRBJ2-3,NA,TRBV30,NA,TGTGCCTGGAGTGTAGAGCGTGGAAATACGCAGTATTTT,CAWSVERGNTQYF